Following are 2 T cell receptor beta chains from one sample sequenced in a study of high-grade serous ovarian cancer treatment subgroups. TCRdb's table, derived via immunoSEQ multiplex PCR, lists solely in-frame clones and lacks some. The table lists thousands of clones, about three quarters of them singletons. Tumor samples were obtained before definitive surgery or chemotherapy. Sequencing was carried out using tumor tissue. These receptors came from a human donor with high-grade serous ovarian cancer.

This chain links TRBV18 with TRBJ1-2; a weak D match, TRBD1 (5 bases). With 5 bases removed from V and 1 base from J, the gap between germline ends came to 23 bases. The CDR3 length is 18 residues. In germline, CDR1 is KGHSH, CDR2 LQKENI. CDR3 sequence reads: CASSVDRIDRLLNYGYTF. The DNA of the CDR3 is TGTGCCAGCTCAGTCGACAGAATCGACCGACTGCTTAACTATGGCTACACCTTC.

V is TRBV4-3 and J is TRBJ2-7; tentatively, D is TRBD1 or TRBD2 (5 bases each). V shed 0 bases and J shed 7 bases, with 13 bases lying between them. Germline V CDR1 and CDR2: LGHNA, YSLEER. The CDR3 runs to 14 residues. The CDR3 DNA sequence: TGCGCCAGCAGCCAAGAGGCAGGGACGCGTGAGCAGTACTTC. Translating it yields CASSQEAGTREQYF.